The 9 T cell receptor beta chains below come from one sample, sequenced in a study of technical replicates of blood from several donors. Only in-frame clones appear in the TCRdb table, and some are missing; sequencing was by immunoSEQ multiplex PCR. The data show about 17,000 clones, with about four fifths seen just once and around a tenth held by the top ten. Material for sequencing was PBMCs. The receptors come from a human donor in good health. Some clones in this sample may be carry-over from other donors' samples.

The chain couples TRBV19 to TRBJ1-1; D is unresolved. The CDR3 is 14 residues long. The germline V gene has CDR1 LNHDA and CDR2 SQIVND (reference sequence). Trimming took 6 bases from V and 1 from J, leaving 12 bases between them. The CDR3, as DNA: TGTGCCAGTAGAACTATGGGAGGGAACACTGAAGCTTTCTTT. Its protein product is CASRTMGGNTEAFF.

The chain links TRBV14 to TRBJ2-1, with TRBD2 matching over 7 bases. V was pared by 5 bases and J by 9 bases, with 13 bases of the junction left unmatched. The CDR3 runs to 15 residues. CDR1 is SGHDN and CDR2 is FVKESK in the germline V gene. Written as DNA, the CDR3 is TGTGCCAGCAGCTCTATCAGTGTTGGGAGGGGTGAGCAGTTCTTC. Translated, it gives CASSSISVGRGEQFF. Together with reference TRBV14 and TRBJ2-1, the CDR3 gives the full variable domain: EAGVTQFPSHSVIEKGQTVTLRCDPISGHDNLYWYRRVMGKEIKFLLHFVKESKQDESGMPNNRFLAERTGGTYSTLKVQPAELEDSGVYFCASSSISVGRGEQFFGPGTRLTVL.

The chain uses TRBV28 and TRBJ2-2; D is uncertain. Germline V CDR1 and CDR2: MDHEN, SYDVKM. This CDR3 has 11 amino acids. Trimming took 4 bases from V and 8 from J, leaving 5 bases between them. The CDR3 coding sequence is TGTGCCAGCAGTTCCAGGGGGGAGCTGTTTTTT. Its protein is CASSSRGELFF.

This clone was seen a single time. The gene calls are TRBV5-4 and TRBJ1-2; D gene unclear. V lost 4 bases to trimming and J lost 6 bases, with 16 bases between them. The CDR3 is made up of 14 amino acids. The V gene's germline CDR1 is SGHNT and CDR2 YYREEE (reference sequence). Here the CDR3 reads CASSPGRTLNGYTF. DNA for the CDR3: TGTGCCAGCAGCCCAGGACGGACTCTGAATGGCTACACCTTC.

The chain recombines TRBV1 with TRBJ2-1; the D call of TRBD2 is as the table states it, not checked on the DNA. TRBV1 is a pseudogene locus. This CDR3 is built from 17 residues. CDR3 amino acids: CTSSQEGGLAEYNEQFF. CDR3 in DNA: TGCACCAGCAGCCAAGAAGGGGGACTAGCGGAATACAATGAGCAGTTCTTC.

The chain is built from TRBV30 and TRBJ1-1; D gene uncertain. V lost 0 bases to trimming and J lost 5 bases, with 7 bases between them. This CDR3 is built from 12 residues. The germline gives CDR1 GTSNPN, CDR2 SVGIG (reference sequence). CDR3 nucleotides: TGTGCCTGGAGTGTACGGAGTACTGAAGCTTTCTTT. Amino acids: CAWSVRSTEAFF.

This clone was counted between two and nine times. The chain uses TRBV5-1 and TRBJ2-2, with no clear D. With 0 bases removed from V and 1 base from J, the gap between germline ends came to 7 bases. Per germline, CDR1 SGHRS and CDR2 YFSETQ. The CDR3 is 15 amino acids. In DNA form, the CDR3 reads TGCGCCAGCAGCTTGGACGGAGAGAACACCGGGGAGCTGTTTTTT. It encodes CASSLDGENTGELFF.

The chain links TRBV18 to TRBJ2-1; 8 positions agree with TRBD2. V was clipped by 0 bases and J by 5 bases; unmatched bases: 15. The CDR3 length is 19 residues. Germline CDR1 reads KGHSH; CDR2 reads LQKENI. The CDR3 sequence is CASSPPVLSGGWYDNEQFF. For the CDR3, the DNA is TGTGCCAGCTCACCACCGGTCTTGAGCGGGGGTTGGTATGACAATGAGCAGTTCTTC.

The genes are TRBV7-2 and TRBJ1-3, with D possibly matching TRBD1 (5 bases). This CDR3 region has 13 residues. Trimming stripped 4 bases from V and 3 bases from J, with 7 bases between. CDR1 SGHTA and CDR2 FQGNSA come from the germline V gene. This CDR3 is CASSSGVGNTIYF. The CDR3, as DNA: TGTGCCAGCAGCTCGGGGGTTGGAAACACCATATATTTT.